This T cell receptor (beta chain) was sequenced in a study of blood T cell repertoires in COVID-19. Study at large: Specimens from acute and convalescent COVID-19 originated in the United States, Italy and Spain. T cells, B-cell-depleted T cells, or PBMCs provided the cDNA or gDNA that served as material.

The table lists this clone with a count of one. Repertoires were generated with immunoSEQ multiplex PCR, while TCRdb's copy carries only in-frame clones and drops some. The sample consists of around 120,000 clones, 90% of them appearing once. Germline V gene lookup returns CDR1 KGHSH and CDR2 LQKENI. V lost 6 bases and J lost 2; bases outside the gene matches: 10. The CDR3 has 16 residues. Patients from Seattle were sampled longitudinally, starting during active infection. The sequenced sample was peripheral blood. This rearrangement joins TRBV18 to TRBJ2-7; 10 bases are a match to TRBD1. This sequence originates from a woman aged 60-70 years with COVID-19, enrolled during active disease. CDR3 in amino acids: CASSPGTTGGAYEQYF. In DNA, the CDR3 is TGTGCCAGCTCTCCAGGGACGACAGGGGGCGCCTACGAGCAGTACTTC.